This T cell receptor beta chain was documented in a study of shared clonotypes between healthy human individuals. For the study at large: Donors, aged 18 to 49, were a couple of women and a few men.

On this clone: Its antigen is not identified.

Findings and limits, study-wide: What rarefaction showed was incomplete sorted-subset sequencing despite large depth. Among the subsets, naive ones generally showed larger estimated richness than memory ones.

Naive CD8 cells were CD45RO-negative, positively selected for CCR7, excluding terminally differentiated effector memory CD45RA+ cells. Assay execution took place at the deep level. Assay used: immunoSEQ multiplex PCR; TCRdb lists only in-frame clones, some missing. The sample consists of 1.5 million to 2.5 million clones, about 95% of them appearing once. Per germline, CDR1 SGHAT and CDR2 FQNNGV. The V end was cut by 5 bases, the J end by 0 bases, with 17 bases between. CDR3 size: 16 residues. The receptor was isolated from a man aged 18 to 30 in good health. The sequenced sample consisted of naive CD8+ T cells sorted from blood. V and J are TRBV11-2 and TRBJ2-7, with D possibly being TRBD2 (5 bases). The CDR3 is CASSPRVPLNSYEQYF. The CDR3 bases are TGTGCCAGCAGCCCGCGGGTGCCCTTAAACTCCTACGAGCAGTACTTC. Based on the CDR3 plus reference TRBV11-2 and TRBJ2-7, the full variable domain is EAGVAQSPRYKIIEKRQSVAFWCNPISGHATLYWYQQILGQGPKLLIQFQNNGVVDDSQLPKDRFSAERLKGVDSTLKIQPAKLEDSAVYLCASSPRVPLNSYEQYFGPGTRLTVT.